The 26 T cell receptor beta chains below were found in one sample sequenced in a study of blood T cells in healthy people across ages. Primers used in a second PCR of about 6 to 11 cycles were a sample-barcoded 5' primer and a J-beta primer mix. TCRdb fed the 5' RACE reads into MiXCR, producing one record per CDR3 protein. The sample contains about 560,000 distinct CDR3 sequences, about 27% of which appear only once. The same data also went into a second study, on T cells of mothers and their children.

Material for sequencing was blood. These TCRs come from a boy between 2 and 10 years old in good health.

This clonotype was seen more than once but under ten times. The V gene is TRBV6-5, the J gene TRBJ1-6; no definite D call. V was trimmed by 2 bases and J by 8 bases, leaving 7 bases between them. The length of the CDR3 is 13 residues. Germline V gene lookup returns CDR1 MNHEY and CDR2 SVGAGI. CDR3 region: CASSYDRDSPLHF. The CDR3 DNA follows: TGTGCCAGCAGTTACGACCGTGATTCACCCCTCCACTTT.

The chain recombines TRBV5-1 with TRBJ1-1; 7 bases line up with TRBD1. Germline CDR1 reads SGHRS; CDR2 reads YFSETQ. V was clipped by 2 bases and J by 6 bases; unmatched bases: 7. The CDR3 runs to 14 residues. As DNA, the CDR3 is TGCGCCAGCAGCTTAGTGTGGGACAGTCCTGAAGCTTTCTTT. It specifies CASSLVWDSPEAFF.

About this clonotype: At one end the junction does not follow the germline gene, possibly because of a read error. The rearrangement links TRBV4-1 to TRBJ2-7, with TRBD1 identical over 10 bases. The CDR3 is made up of 15 amino acids. Germline CDR1 MGHRA, CDR2 YSYEKL. CDR3: CASSQEPGQGWERYF. CDR3 nucleotide sequence: TGCGCCAGCAGCCAAGAGCCGGGACAGGGGTGGGAGCGGTACTTC.

The genes are TRBV7-2 and TRBJ1-4; D not resolved. V dropped 2 bases and J dropped 2 bases, with 9 bases sitting between them. The CDR3 is 15 amino acids. The germline CDR1 and CDR2 sequences are SGHTA and FQGNSA. CDR3 DNA: TGTGCCAGCAGCTTATTCGGGAAGACTAATGAAAAACTGTTTTTT. Residues: CASSLFGKTNEKLFF.

This clonotype was observed a handful of times. The chain recombines TRBV20-1 with TRBJ2-2, with TRBD2 matching over 11 bases. This CDR3 contains 15 residues. The germline gives CDR1 DFQATT, CDR2 SNEGSKA (reference sequence). J lost 5 bases, V lost 6 bases, and 8 bases had no gene match. The CDR3: CSADIAGGRTGELFF. Here the CDR3 DNA reads TGCAGTGCGGACATAGCGGGGGGGCGGACCGGGGAGCTGTTTTTT.

The chain couples TRBV4-1 to TRBJ1-6; no definite D call. V was clipped by 4 bases and J by 7 bases, with 11 bases between them. The CDR3 is made up of 14 amino acids. Germline lookup yields CDR1 MGHRA and CDR2 YSYEKL. CDR3 sequence: CASSPDPENSPLHF. The CDR3 DNA is TGCGCCAGCAGCCCGGACCCAGAAAATTCACCCCTCCACTTT.

The chain uses TRBV5-1 and TRBJ2-7, with TRBD2 as a possible D gene (6 bases). The length of the CDR3 is 14 residues. Germline assignment: CDR1 SGHRS and CDR2 YFSETQ. V gave up 0 bases and J gave up 5 bases, with 12 bases separating them. The CDR3 DNA is TGCGCCAGCAGCTTGGCCCCTGGGGAGGACGAGCAGTACTTC. It codes for CASSLAPGEDEQYF.

The chain combines TRBV10-1 with TRBJ2-5, with no clear D. The last part of the DNA fits TRBJ2-7 better; the J call may be wrong. The V gene's germline CDR1 is WNHNN and CDR2 SYGVQD (reference sequence). The CDR3 covers 14 residues. The CDR3 sequence: CARQIGRFSYEQYF. The CDR3 DNA reads as TGCGCCAGGCAGATAGGACGGTTCTCCTACGAGCAGTACTTC.

The CDR3 DNA sequence: TGTGCCAGCAGCCAAAGGGGCCTGAATGAAAAACTGTTTTTT. It translates to CASSQRGLNEKLFF. The chain uses TRBV3-1 and TRBJ1-4, with a weak D call TRBD1 (5 bases). Trimming removed 2 bases at V and 5 bases at J, with 9 bases between. The CDR3 extends over 14 amino acids. Germline CDR1 LGHDT, CDR2 YNNKEL (reference sequence).

This clonotype has only a few counts. The rearrangement uses TRBV11-1 and TRBJ1-4; tentative D call: TRBD1 (5 bases). Germline CDR1 reads SGHAT; CDR2 reads FQDESV (reference sequence). V gave up 9 bases and J gave up 6 bases, with 17 bases separating them. The CDR3 loop spans 14 amino acids. The CDR3 bases are TGTGCCAGGGGGGAGACTTCGGCGGATGAAAAACTGTTTTTT. Translated: CARGETSADEKLFF. Filled out from reference TRBV11-1 and TRBJ1-4, the complete variable domain reads EAEVAQSPRYKITEKSQAVAFWCDPISGHATLYWYRQILGQGPELLVQFQDESVVDDSQLPKDRFSAERLKGVDSTLKIQPAELGDSAMYLCARGETSADEKLFFGSGTQLSVL.

The rearrangement links TRBV11-2 to TRBJ2-5; the D is unclear. V lost 3 bases, J lost 6 bases, and 8 bases lay in between. This CDR3 spans 12 amino acids. Germline V lookup: CDR1 SGHAT, CDR2 FQNNGV. CDR3 loop: CASSFETQTQYF. The CDR3 region has the DNA TGTGCCAGCAGCTTTGAGACGCAGACCCAGTACTTC.

The chain joins TRBV12-5 to TRBJ2-1; 13 bases fit TRBD2. The V segment lost 9 bases and the J segment 1 base; nucleotides outside the gene matches: 12. Germline CDR1 and CDR2: LGHNT and FRNRAP. This CDR3 is 18 amino acids long. CDR3 coding DNA: TGTGCTAGCTGGAAACTAGCGGGAGGGCCTATTTCCTACAATGAGCAGTTCTTC. It is translated as CASWKLAGGPISYNEQFF.

The genes are TRBV7-6 and TRBJ2-5; D remains ambiguous. Trimming took off 6 bases at V and 4 bases at J, with 12 bases between the two ends. The CDR3 runs 13 residues. Germline V CDR1 and CDR2: SGHVS, FNYEAQ. CDR3 DNA: TGTGCCAGCAGACCAGGACCTCTAGAGACCCAGTACTTC. Translation gives CASRPGPLETQYF.

A single count supports this clonotype. CDR3 loop: CASSAAPAQELPEAFF. The CDR3 bases are TGCGCCAGCAGCGCCGCACCCGCACAGGAGCTCCCTGAAGCTTTCTTT. The chain is built from TRBV5-1 and TRBJ1-1, with D perhaps matching TRBD1 (5 bases). Trimming removed 4 bases at V and 6 bases at J, with 22 bases between. The CDR3 spans 16 residues. Germline CDR1 SGHRS, CDR2 YFSETQ.

To note about this clonotype: A read error may explain this, as a much larger clone is one base away. The chain couples TRBV10-3 to TRBJ1-6; no definite D call. The germline V and J ends were trimmed by 10 bases and 9 bases, with 13 bases remaining between them. CDR1 and CDR2 from the germline V gene are ENHRY and SYGVKD. This CDR3 has 12 residues. CDR3 protein: CATSPQSSPLHF. The CDR3 DNA is TGTGCCACATCGCCGCAATCTTCACCCCTCCACTTT.

The rearrangement uses TRBV9 and TRBJ2-1, with D possibly called TRBD1 or TRBD2 (5 bases each). The germline V gene has CDR1 SGDLS and CDR2 YYNGEE. Trimming cost V 7 bases and J 0 bases, with 14 bases left between them. The CDR3 has 15 amino acids. The DNA for the CDR3 is TGTGCCAGCGGGGCGCTTCTAGCCTCCTACAATGAGCAGTTCTTC. Translation gives CASGALLASYNEQFF.

This clonotype was seen at least ten times. The V call is TRBV7-2, the J call TRBJ2-5, with 7 bases lining up with TRBD1. J was trimmed by 2 bases and V by 5 bases; bases with no gene match: 8. Germline V gene lookup returns CDR1 SGHTA and CDR2 FQGNSA. The CDR3 has 15 residues. The CDR3 DNA follows: TGTGCCAGCAGCCCGACAGGGCGGCCACAAGAGACCCAGTACTTC. It codes for CASSPTGRPQETQYF. Full variable domain (missing parts from reference TRBV7-2 and TRBJ2-5): GAGVSQSPSNKVTEKGKDVELRCDPISGHTALYWYRQSLGQGLEFLIYFQGNSAPDKSGLPSDRFSAERTGGSVSTLTIQRTQQEDSAVYLCASSPTGRPQETQYFGPGTRLLVL.

There are a few counts of this clonotype. The chain uses TRBV12-5 and TRBJ2-1; the D is unclear. The V and J ends lost 1 base and 1 base respectively, with 14 bases between them. Germline loops: CDR1 LGHNT, CDR2 FRNRAP. The CDR3 contains 17 residues. The CDR3 spells CASGLELVWRSYNEQFF. The CDR3 DNA reads as TGTGCTAGTGGTTTGGAATTAGTCTGGAGATCCTACAATGAGCAGTTCTTC.

V and J are TRBV25-1 and TRBJ2-5; tentatively, D is TRBD1 or TRBD2 (5 bases each). CDR1 and CDR2 from the germline V gene are MGHDK and SYGVNS. This CDR3 contains 15 residues. V was shortened by 3 bases and J by 1 base, with 12 bases between the two germline ends. The DNA of the CDR3 is TGTGCCAGCAGTGACCCCAGAGGGGTCCAAGAGACCCAGTACTTC. It codes for CASSDPRGVQETQYF.

V and J are TRBV6-2 or TRBV6-3 and TRBJ2-1, with 9 bases that match TRBD1. V was clipped by 0 bases and J by 8 bases; unmatched bases: 8. CDR3 length: 16 residues. CDR1 and CDR2 (germline): MNHEY, SVGEGT. In DNA form, the CDR3 reads TGTGCCAGCAGTTACTCGATGGGGACAGGGTGGTATGAGCAGTTCTTC. Translated: CASSYSMGTGWYEQFF.

This clonotype was seen a handful of times. The chain joins TRBV7-9 to TRBJ2-5; 11 bases agree with TRBD1. The germline V gene has CDR1 SEHNR and CDR2 FQNEAQ (reference sequence). CDR3 length equals 17 residues. V shed 7 bases and J 3 bases; nucleotides not matched to a gene: 13. CDR3 amino acids: CASNILRDRGIEETQYF. The DNA for the CDR3 is TGTGCCAGCAACATTTTACGGGACAGGGGGATCGAAGAGACCCAGTACTTC.

This chain joins TRBV16 and TRBJ2-6; no clear D gene. Trimming cost V 0 bases and J 2 bases, with 8 bases left between them. This CDR3 has 16 residues. The germline CDR1 and CDR2 sequences are KGHSY and FQNENV. The CDR3 coding sequence is TGTGCCAGCAGCCAATCGTACTCGCCTGGGGCCAACGTCCTGACTTTC. This gives the protein CASSQSYSPGANVLTF.

This clonotype showed up just a few times. The V gene is TRBV28, the J gene TRBJ1-6; D is perhaps TRBD1 (6 bases). This CDR3 comprises 15 residues. V lost 6 bases to trimming and J lost 7 bases, with 16 bases between them. Per germline, CDR1 MDHEN and CDR2 SYDVKM. In DNA form, the CDR3 reads TGTGCCAGCAGCTTCCTAGGGCAGGGGAATTCACCCCTCCACTTT. As protein: CASSFLGQGNSPLHF. Together with reference TRBV28 and TRBJ1-6, the CDR3 gives the full variable domain: DVKVTQSSRYLVKRTGEKVFLECVQDMDHENMFWYRQDPGLGLRLIYFSYDVKMKEKGDIPEGYSVSREKKERFSLILESASTNQTSMYLCASSFLGQGNSPLHFGNGTRLTVT.

The table lists this clonotype with a few counts. J is TRBJ2-3 and V is TRBV6-6; 7 bases are a match to TRBD2. Germline V gene lookup returns CDR1 MNHNY and CDR2 SVGAGI (reference sequence). CDR3 length: 15 amino acids. Losses at the gene ends were 0 bases for V and 3 bases for J; bases not matched to a gene: 3. CDR3 loop: CASSYSGRRTDTQYF. The CDR3 DNA sequence: TGTGCCAGCAGTTACTCCGGGAGGAGGACAGATACGCAGTATTTT.

This clonotype has just a few counts. The chain joins TRBV18 to TRBJ2-1; D uncertain. From germline, CDR1 is KGHSH and CDR2 LQKENI. V lost 1 base and J lost 0, with 10 bases in between. The CDR3 has 16 amino acids. DNA of the CDR3: TGTGCCAGCTCACCACAGGGCAGGATCTCCTACAATGAGCAGTTCTTC. Residues: CASSPQGRISYNEQFF.

The genes are TRBV9 and TRBJ2-1, with 9 bases lining up with TRBD2. With the DNA end fitting TRBJ2-7 better, the J assignment may be wrong. This CDR3 region has 16 residues. Germline CDR1 and CDR2: SGDLS and YYNGEE. The CDR3 sequence is CASSVGSSGTAYEQYF. In DNA form, the CDR3 reads TGTGCCAGCAGCGTAGGGTCTAGCGGGACCGCCTACGAGCAGTACTTC.